The 32 T cell receptor beta chains listed next were all sequenced from one sample in a study of blood T cell repertoires in COVID-19. The method was immunoSEQ multiplex PCR; TCRdb's version includes in-frame clones alone and lacks a portion of them. This table has 400,000 to 550,000 clones, around 89% appearing once. The sequenced sample was peripheral blood. The receptors come from a woman in her 30s with acute or convalescent COVID-19.

V gene TRBV24-1 combines with J gene TRBJ2-7, with a weak D call TRBD2 (5 bases). The V end lost 4 bases, the J end lost 2 bases, and 11 bases lay between the germline ends. The CDR3 loop spans 14 amino acids. The V gene's germline CDR1 is KGHDR and CDR2 SFDVKD. The CDR3 is CATSDRGLPYEQYF. In DNA form, the CDR3 reads TGTGCCACCAGTGACAGAGGACTGCCCTACGAGCAGTACTTC.

The chain employs TRBV7-9 and TRBJ2-1; TRBD2 might be the D (6 bases). Germline lookup yields CDR1 SEHNR and CDR2 FQNEAQ (reference sequence). The CDR3 runs 14 residues. The V end was cut by 5 bases, the J end by 7 bases, with 15 bases between. CDR3 nucleotide sequence: TGTGCCAGCAGCCAGCAACTAGCTTTTAATGAGCAGTTCTTC. This encodes CASSQQLAFNEQFF.

CDR3: CASSPPGQANYNEQFF. The CDR3 nucleotides read TGCGCCAGCAGCCCGCCGGGACAGGCCAACTACAATGAGCAGTTCTTC. This chain joins TRBV5-1 and TRBJ2-1, with 8 bases fitting TRBD1. The ends lost 4 bases at V and 3 bases at J; junction bases unmatched: 9. The length of the CDR3 is 16 residues. CDR1 and CDR2 from the germline V gene are SGHRS and YFSETQ. Based on the CDR3 plus reference TRBV5-1 and TRBJ2-1, the full variable domain is KAGVTQTPRYLIKTRGQQVTLSCSPISGHRSVSWYQQTPGQGLQFLFEYFSETQRNKGNFPGRFSGRQFSNSRSEMNVSTLELGDSALYLCASSPPGQANYNEQFFGPGTRLTVL.

V and J are TRBV27 and TRBJ1-1; perhaps TRBD1 as D (6 bases). The CDR3 has 16 residues. Trimming took off 5 bases at V and 6 bases at J, with 22 bases between the two ends. The V gene's germline CDR1 is MNHEY and CDR2 SMNVEV (reference sequence). CDR3 region: CASSPRDRSGVAEAFF. The CDR3 region has the DNA TGTGCCAGCAGTCCCCGCGACAGGTCGGGTGTAGCTGAAGCTTTCTTT.

The CDR3 DNA reads as TGTGCCAGCAGCGTAGTATCGGGGAATGGCTACACCTTC. It yields the protein CASSVVSGNGYTF. V and J are TRBV9 and TRBJ1-2; D is undetermined. Germline V gene sequence: CDR1 SGDLS, CDR2 YYNGEE. This CDR3 region has 13 residues. Trimming stripped 0 bases from V and 6 bases from J, with 9 bases between.

As DNA, the CDR3 is TGTGCCAGCAGCCCGGCGGGGGGGCGCACCAGTGATACGCAGTATTTT. Its protein is CASSPAGGRTSDTQYF. The V gene is TRBV4-2, the J gene TRBJ2-3, with TRBD2 matching 9 bases. The CDR3 has 16 residues. J gave up 6 bases and V 4 bases, and 11 bases lay outside the gene matches. Germline V gene sequence: CDR1 LGHNA, CDR2 YNFKEQ.

This clone occurred once. The chain couples TRBV5-6 to TRBJ2-5; 7 nucleotides match TRBD2. The CDR3 is 16 residues long. Germline-derived CDR1 and CDR2 are SGHDT and YYEEEE. V was pared by 3 bases and J by 4 bases, with 12 bases of the junction left unmatched. In DNA, the CDR3 is TGTGCCAGCAGCTACCGCGGCATTGCGGGGGTAGAGACCCAGTACTTC. It is translated as CASSYRGIAGVETQYF.

The rearrangement uses TRBV29-1 and TRBJ1-1, with 7 bases fitting TRBD1. This CDR3 contains 11 residues. The germline V gene encodes CDR1 SQVTM and CDR2 ANQGSEA. With 5 bases clipped from V and 5 bases from J, the junction kept 2 bases outside the gene matches. CDR3 amino acids: CSVTQGTEAFF. DNA of the CDR3: TGCAGCGTTACACAGGGGACTGAAGCTTTCTTT.

This CDR3 reads CASSSRAGLTYEQYF. DNA for the CDR3: TGTGCCAGCAGTTCCCGTGCGGGCCTTACCTACGAGCAGTACTTC. The J gene is TRBJ2-7, the V gene TRBV6-5, with D possibly TRBD2 on 5 matching bases. Trimming took off 4 bases at V and 2 bases at J, with 15 bases between the two ends. There are 15 residues in the CDR3. Germline V lookup: CDR1 MNHEY, CDR2 SVGAGI.

The J gene is TRBJ2-3, the V gene TRBV5-1, with TRBD2 matching 7 bases. The junction had 9 bases not matched to a gene; V was cut back by 7 bases and J by 7 bases. In germline, CDR1 is SGHRS, CDR2 YFSETQ. CDR3 length: 13 residues. The CDR3 DNA sequence: TGCGCCAGCCAGCCAGCGGGGATATATACGCAGTATTTT. It translates to CASQPAGIYTQYF. Combining the CDR3 with reference TRBV5-1 and TRBJ2-3 gives the whole variable domain KAGVTQTPRYLIKTRGQQVTLSCSPISGHRSVSWYQQTPGQGLQFLFEYFSETQRNKGNFPGRFSGRQFSNSRSEMNVSTLELGDSALYLCASQPAGIYTQYFGPGTRLTVL.

The chain joins TRBV5-1 to TRBJ2-3; a weak D match, TRBD2 (5 bases). V was clipped by 2 bases and J by 0 bases, with 13 bases between them. The CDR3 is made up of 16 amino acids. The V gene's germline CDR1 is SGHRS and CDR2 YFSETQ. CDR3 region: CASSLWRRSSTDTQYF. The CDR3 DNA sequence: TGCGCCAGCAGCTTATGGAGGAGGTCGAGCACAGATACGCAGTATTTT.

The gene calls are TRBV7-3 and TRBJ1-2; 7 nucleotides line up with TRBD1. V lost 6 bases, J lost 4 bases, and 17 bases stayed unmatched. The germline gives CDR1 SGHTA, CDR2 FQGTGA. The CDR3 is made up of 17 amino acids. CDR3 sequence: CASRSTQRDRVSYGYTF. For the CDR3, the DNA is TGTGCCAGCAGGTCAACCCAGAGAGACAGGGTGTCCTATGGCTACACCTTC. Drawing the rest from reference TRBV7-3 and TRBJ1-2, the complete variable domain is GAGVSQTPSNKVTEKGKYVELRCDPISGHTALYWYRQSLGQGPEFLIYFQGTGAADDSGLPNDRFFAVRPEGSVSTLKIQRTERGDSAVYLCASRSTQRDRVSYGYTFGSGTRLTVV.

This sequence joins TRBV29-1 and TRBJ1-2; D is unresolved. With 4 bases removed from V and 3 bases from J, the gap between germline ends came to 21 bases. Germline V gene lookup returns CDR1 SQVTM and CDR2 ANQGSEA. The CDR3 spans 16 residues. CDR3 in amino acids: CSVVPTHPTVYYGYTF. In DNA form, the CDR3 reads TGCAGCGTTGTCCCCACCCACCCCACGGTCTACTATGGCTACACCTTC.

The count of this clone is one. V usage is TRBV14 and J usage is TRBJ2-1; D is ambiguous. V gave up 0 bases and J gave up 9 bases, with 15 bases separating them. The CDR3 loop spans 15 amino acids. In germline, CDR1 is SGHDN, CDR2 FVKESK. For the CDR3, the DNA is TGTGCCAGCAGCCAAGATATCGTCCAGGTGGGTGAGCAGTTCTTC. Protein product: CASSQDIVQVGEQFF. The complete variable domain, with remaining parts taken from reference TRBV14 and TRBJ2-1, reads EAGVTQFPSHSVIEKGQTVTLRCDPISGHDNLYWYRRVMGKEIKFLLHFVKESKQDESGMPNNRFLAERTGGTYSTLKVQPAELEDSGVYFCASSQDIVQVGEQFFGPGTRLTVL.

This clone has more than one count but fewer than ten. The sample holds other DNA sequences that translate to the same CDR3. This sequence joins TRBV5-1 and TRBJ1-3; D is unclear. CDR1 is SGHRS and CDR2 is YFSETQ in the germline V gene. V lost 4 bases, J lost 0 bases, and 8 bases lay in between. The CDR3 covers 14 residues. In DNA form, the CDR3 reads TGCGCCAGCAGCCTTACAGTCTCTGGAAACACCATATATTTT. This gives the protein CASSLTVSGNTIYF.

This chain links TRBV13 with TRBJ2-3; D unresolved. Trimming took 5 bases from V and 2 from J, leaving 14 bases between them. Germline V gives CDR1 PRHDT, CDR2 FYEKMQ (reference sequence). The CDR3 spans 15 residues. CDR3 amino acids: CASSVIGPPTDTQYF. DNA for the CDR3: TGTGCCAGCAGCGTCATTGGGCCTCCCACAGATACGCAGTATTTT.

This sequence joins TRBV7-8 and TRBJ1-3; D gene ambiguous. CDR3 length: 13 amino acids. Trimming removed 4 bases at V and 2 bases at J, with 6 bases between. Germline V lookup: CDR1 SGHVS, CDR2 FQNEAQ. The CDR3 loop is CASSYTAGNTIYF. For the CDR3, the DNA is TGTGCCAGCAGCTATACAGCTGGAAACACCATATATTTT.

This clone has a single count. This sequence joins TRBV11-3 and TRBJ2-1; D call uncertain. Trimming left V 5 bases short and J 8 bases short, with 28 bases between. The germline gives CDR1 SGHNT, CDR2 YENEEA. The CDR3 has 18 amino acids. CDR3 sequence (DNA): TGTGCCAGCAGCCCTCTCCTACCTAGAAAGTCGGATTCGGATGAGCAGTTCTTC. Amino acids: CASSPLLPRKSDSDEQFF.

J is TRBJ2-5 and V is TRBV4-1; D uncertain. V lost 4 bases and J 5 bases, leaving 11 bases between the germline ends. The CDR3 runs to 13 residues. Germline V CDR1 and CDR2: MGHRA, YSYEKL. The CDR3, as DNA: TGCGCCAGCAGCCTTTCAAATTTGGAGACCCAGTACTTC. Encoded protein: CASSLSNLETQYF.

This chain uses TRBV23-1 with TRBJ2-7; 7 nucleotides agree with TRBD1. TRBV23-1 is given ORF status, its function remaining uncertain. J lost 3 bases, V lost 6 bases, and 8 bases had no gene match. This CDR3 region has 14 residues. This chain's CDR3 is CASRDPGQIYEQYF. The CDR3 DNA is TGCGCCAGCAGAGACCCGGGACAGATCTACGAGCAGTACTTC.

This sequence joins TRBV6-1 and TRBJ2-1; no reliable D call. V lost 1 base and J 2 bases, leaving 6 bases between the germline ends. CDR1 is MNHNS, CDR2 SASEGT, per germline. CDR3 length: 14 residues. The chain's CDR3 is CASSEGAPYNEQFF. The CDR3 DNA reads as TGTGCCAGCAGTGAAGGGGCACCCTACAATGAGCAGTTCTTC.

The rearrangement uses TRBV7-9 and TRBJ2-7, with D tentatively TRBD1 (5 bases). CDR3 length: 13 residues. Per the germline V gene, CDR1 is SEHNR and CDR2 is FQNEAQ (reference sequence). V lost 2 bases, J lost 2 bases, and 7 bases lay in between. Here the CDR3 reads CASSLRGAYEQYF. In nucleotides, the CDR3 is TGTGCCAGCAGCTTAAGGGGCGCCTACGAGCAGTACTTC.

This chain links TRBV5-1 with TRBJ1-2; 10 positions agree with TRBD1. Per the germline V gene, CDR1 is SGHRS and CDR2 is YFSETQ. The CDR3 spans 15 residues. J lost 6 bases, V lost 5 bases, and 10 bases had no gene match. The CDR3, as DNA: TGCGCCAGCAGGACCGGGACAGGGGTTGCGGATGGCTACACCTTC. Protein sequence: CASRTGTGVADGYTF. The variable domain in full, completed from reference TRBV5-1 and TRBJ1-2, reads KAGVTQTPRYLIKTRGQQVTLSCSPISGHRSVSWYQQTPGQGLQFLFEYFSETQRNKGNFPGRFSGRQFSNSRSEMNVSTLELGDSALYLCASRTGTGVADGYTFGSGTRLTVV.

This rearrangement joins TRBV7-3 to TRBJ2-3; TRBD2 matches at 10 bases. The germline V gene has CDR1 SGHTA and CDR2 FQGTGA. The J segment lost 6 bases and the V segment lost 5 bases, leaving 8 bases of the junction unmatched. This CDR3 has 15 residues. The CDR3 DNA follows: TGTGCCAGCAGCCTCCTAGGGACTAGCGTGGATACGCAGTATTTT. Its translation: CASSLLGTSVDTQYF. Drawing the rest from reference TRBV7-3 and TRBJ2-3, the complete variable domain is GAGVSQTPSNKVTEKGKYVELRCDPISGHTALYWYRQSLGQGPEFLIYFQGTGAADDSGLPNDRFFAVRPEGSVSTLKIQRTERGDSAVYLCASSLLGTSVDTQYFGPGTRLTVL.

This chain uses TRBV27 with TRBJ1-1; maybe TRBD1 (5 bases). The length of the CDR3 is 13 residues. V was shortened by 3 bases and J by 4 bases, with 9 bases between the two germline ends. Germline CDR1 and CDR2: MNHEY and SMNVEV (reference sequence). The CDR3 reads CASSFLGATEAFF. In DNA form, the CDR3 reads TGTGCCAGCAGTTTTCTTGGGGCCACTGAAGCTTTCTTT.

The gene calls are TRBV5-6 and TRBJ1-1; D gene unclear. Trimming stripped 2 bases from V and 5 bases from J, with 4 bases between. Germline CDR1 is SGHDT and CDR2 is YYEEEE. The CDR3 loop spans 11 amino acids. The chain's CDR3 is CASSFLTEAFF. The DNA of the CDR3 is TGTGCCAGCAGCTTTCTTACTGAAGCTTTCTTT.

The rearrangement uses TRBV2 and TRBJ2-1, with 7 positions matching TRBD1. This CDR3 has 15 residues. From germline, CDR1 is SNHLY and CDR2 FYNNEI. With 4 bases clipped from V and 7 bases from J, the junction kept 10 bases outside the gene matches. CDR3 DNA: TGTGCCAGCAGTGGAATCGACAGGGTGAGGAATGAGCAGTTCTTC. As protein: CASSGIDRVRNEQFF. Complete variable domain (other parts from reference TRBV2 and TRBJ2-1): EPEVTQTPSHQVTQMGQEVILRCVPISNHLYFYWYRQILGQKVEFLVSFYNNEISEKSEIFDDQFSVERPDGSNFTLKIRSTKLEDSAMYFCASSGIDRVRNEQFFGPGTRLTVL.

The chain combines TRBV6-5 with TRBJ2-5, with 7 bases aligning to TRBD1. The length of the CDR3 is 15 residues. J lost 1 base, V lost 0 bases, and 2 bases had no gene match. Germline V CDR1 and CDR2: MNHEY, SVGAGI. CDR3 sequence: CASSYSRDSQETQYF. CDR3 DNA: TGTGCCAGCAGTTACTCCCGGGACAGCCAAGAGACCCAGTACTTC.

This rearrangement joins TRBV6-5 to TRBJ2-7; D perhaps matches TRBD1 (6 bases). The CDR3 is 12 amino acids. Germline V gene data show CDR1 as MNHEY and CDR2 as SVGAGI. Deletions cut 6 bases from V and 6 bases from J, with 12 bases between. The CDR3 loop reads CASRQGRVEQYF. The CDR3 bases are TGTGCCAGCAGACAGGGAAGGGTCGAGCAGTACTTC.

This clone has a single count. The genes are TRBV7-3 and TRBJ2-7; 9 nucleotides match TRBD2. V lost 3 bases to trimming and J lost 6 bases; unmatched junction nucleotides: 6. This CDR3 contains 14 residues. From germline, CDR1 is SGHTA and CDR2 FQGTGA. CDR3 DNA sequence: TGTGCCAGCAGCTTGAGGGCGGGGGGGCCCGAGCAGTACTTC. Its protein is CASSLRAGGPEQYF. The complete variable domain, with remaining parts taken from reference TRBV7-3 and TRBJ2-7, reads GAGVSQTPSNKVTEKGKYVELRCDPISGHTALYWYRQSLGQGPEFLIYFQGTGAADDSGLPNDRFFAVRPEGSVSTLKIQRTERGDSAVYLCASSLRAGGPEQYFGPGTRLTVT.

The chain combines TRBV5-1 with TRBJ2-5; no clear D. Trimming removed 2 bases at V and 1 base at J, with 9 bases between. CDR1 and CDR2 (germline): SGHRS, YFSETQ. This CDR3 has 14 residues. The CDR3 loop reads CASSFVPSQETQYF. DNA of the CDR3: TGCGCCAGCAGCTTCGTCCCGTCCCAAGAGACCCAGTACTTC.

CDR3 DNA sequence: TGTGCCAGCGGCGAGGGGGCGACGGCTAACTATGGCTACACCTTC. Protein product: CASGEGATANYGYTF. The chain carries TRBV3-1 (or the pseudogene TRBV3-2) and TRBJ1-2; TRBD1 agrees at 7 bases. Trimming at V came to 8 bases and at J to 0 bases, leaving 9 bases not matched to a gene. CDR1 is LGHDT and CDR2 is YNNKEL in the germline V gene (reference sequence). The length of the CDR3 is 15 residues.